What follows are 5 T cell receptor beta chains derived from one specimen sequenced in a study of shared T cell receptors in the human thymus listed by TCRdb under 2021. The library came from the immunoSEQ multiplex PCR assay. TCRdb took over this immuneACCESS table, retaining in-frame rearrangements with V and J assigned. Such tables are incomplete; in checked studies, under half of the missing clones stem from an unresolved V gene, and the remainder is unexplained. The sample yields approximately 760,000 clones; approximately 85% were counted once. More than 0.01% of the sample belongs to the ten largest clones. This same sample was also taken into another study, of human thymus T cells.

Sequenced input: thymocytes. The receptors here all came from a girl less than two years old with a congenital heart defect. Donor details come from another sample of the same person, matched by shared clones.

The rearrangement uses TRBV6-1 and TRBJ2-5, with a weak D call TRBD1 (7 bases). Germline CDR1 MNHNS, CDR2 SASEGT. Deletions cut 2 bases from V and 0 bases from J, with 16 bases between. CDR3 length: 17 residues. The CDR3 here is CASSEPAGQRYQETQYF. In nucleotides, the CDR3 is TGTGCCAGCAGTGAACCCGCGGGACAGAGGTACCAAGAGACCCAGTACTTC.

The chain is built from TRBV7-4 and TRBJ1-1, with D unclear. This CDR3 has 13 amino acids. The V end was cut by 1 base, the J end by 5 bases, with 8 bases between. CDR1 is SGHVT, CDR2 SQSDAQ, per germline. The CDR3 here is CASSLGPRTEAFF. The DNA for the CDR3 is TGTGCCAGCAGCTTAGGGCCTAGGACTGAAGCTTTCTTT.

This chain connects TRBV2 to TRBJ2-5; TRBD2 aligns across 13 bases. This CDR3 has 17 residues. Germline CDR1 reads SNHLY; CDR2 reads FYNNEI. V lost 3 bases to trimming and J lost 5 bases; unmatched junction nucleotides: 9. The CDR3 loop is CASSDEETSGGFETQYF. The CDR3 DNA is TGTGCCAGCAGTGATGAGGAGACTAGCGGGGGGTTCGAGACCCAGTACTTC.

There are a few counts of this clone. The V gene is TRBV27, the J gene TRBJ2-5; D perhaps matches TRBD2 (6 bases). CDR1 and CDR2 from the germline V gene are MNHEY and SMNVEV (reference sequence). The CDR3 is 16 amino acids. The V and J ends lost 6 bases and 3 bases respectively, with 20 bases between them. The CDR3 is CASSPLRGGIEETQYF. In nucleotides, the CDR3 is TGTGCCAGCAGCCCCCTGAGGGGAGGTATTGAAGAGACCCAGTACTTC.

The chain combines TRBV6-1 with TRBJ2-3, with TRBD2 matching 12 bases. Unmatched junction bases numbered 10, after V lost 2 bases and J lost 4 bases. Germline loops: CDR1 MNHNS, CDR2 SASEGT. The CDR3 sequence is 18 residues long. The CDR3 region has the DNA TGTGCCAGCAGTGAACTAGCGGGGGGGCCTGTGGGGGCAGATACGCAGTATTTT. This codes for CASSELAGGPVGADTQYF.